Sequencing of this T cell receptor (beta chain) was carried out in a study of shared clonotypes between healthy human individuals. Donors had no recently reported acute infections or vaccinations and were HIV-negative. Deep was the level at which the assay was run. The protocol was immunoSEQ multiplex PCR, while the TCRdb copy is restricted to in-frame clones and leaves out a portion. Among 450,000 to 500,000 clones listed, 70% to 80% were seen once. Germline lookup yields CDR1 MDHEN and CDR2 SYDVKM. Germline trimming cut 5 bases from V and 9 bases from J; bases unmatched to any gene: 7. The CDR3 sequence is 15 residues long.

The sequencing input was PBMCs. The chain recombines TRBV28 with TRBJ1-6, with 10 nucleotides matching TRBD1. The source of this sequence is a middle-aged woman in good health. Some clones in this sample may be carry-over from other donors' samples. CDR3 coding DNA: TGTGCCAGCAGTCCCGGGACAGGGGTTAGTTCACCCCTCCACTTT. Its translation is CASSPGTGVSSPLHF.